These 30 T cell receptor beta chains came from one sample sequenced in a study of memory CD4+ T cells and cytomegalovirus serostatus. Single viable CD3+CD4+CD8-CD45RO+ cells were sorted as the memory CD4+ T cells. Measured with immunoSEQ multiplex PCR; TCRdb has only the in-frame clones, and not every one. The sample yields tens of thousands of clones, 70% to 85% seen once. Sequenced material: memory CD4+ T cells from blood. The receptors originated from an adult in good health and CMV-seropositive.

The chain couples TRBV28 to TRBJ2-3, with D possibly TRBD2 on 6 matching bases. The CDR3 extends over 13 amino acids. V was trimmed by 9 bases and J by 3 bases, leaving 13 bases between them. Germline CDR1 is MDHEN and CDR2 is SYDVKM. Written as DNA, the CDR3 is TGTGCCAGTAGGAGGGAGGAGACAGATACGCAGTATTTT. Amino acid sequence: CASRREETDTQYF.

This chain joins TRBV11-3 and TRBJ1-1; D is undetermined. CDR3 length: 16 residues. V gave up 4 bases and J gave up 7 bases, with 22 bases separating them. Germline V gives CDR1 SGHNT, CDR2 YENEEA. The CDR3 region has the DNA TGTGCCAGCAGCTCGATTCGGGAGGTCGGAATTAATGAAGCTTTCTTT. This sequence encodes CASSSIREVGINEAFF.

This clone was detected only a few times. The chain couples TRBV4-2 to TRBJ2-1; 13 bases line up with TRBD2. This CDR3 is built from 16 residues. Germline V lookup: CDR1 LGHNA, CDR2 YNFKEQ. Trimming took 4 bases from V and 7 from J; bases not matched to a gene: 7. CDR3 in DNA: TGTGCCAGCAGCCCGCTAGGACTAGCGGGGGTTAATGAGCAGTTCTTC. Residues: CASSPLGLAGVNEQFF.

The CDR3 sequence: CASSAKDTQYF. The CDR3 DNA sequence: TGTGCCAGCAGTGCGAAGGATACGCAGTATTTT. V is TRBV2 and J is TRBJ2-3, with D uncertain. The CDR3 extends over 11 amino acids. The germline gives CDR1 SNHLY, CDR2 FYNNEI. V was trimmed by 4 bases and J by 6 bases, leaving 5 bases between them.

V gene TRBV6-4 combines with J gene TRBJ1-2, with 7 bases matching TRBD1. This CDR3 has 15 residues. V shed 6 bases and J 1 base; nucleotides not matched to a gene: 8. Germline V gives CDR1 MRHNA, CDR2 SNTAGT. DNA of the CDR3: TGTGCCAGCAGACCAGACAGGGTCGGTAACTATGGCTACACCTTC. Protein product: CASRPDRVGNYGYTF.

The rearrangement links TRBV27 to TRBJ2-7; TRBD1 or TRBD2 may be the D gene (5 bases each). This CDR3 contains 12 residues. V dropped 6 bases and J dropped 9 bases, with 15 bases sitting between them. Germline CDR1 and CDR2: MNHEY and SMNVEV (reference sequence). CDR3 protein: CASSHEGSRQYF. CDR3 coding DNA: TGTGCCAGCAGCCACGAGGGGTCGCGGCAGTACTTC.

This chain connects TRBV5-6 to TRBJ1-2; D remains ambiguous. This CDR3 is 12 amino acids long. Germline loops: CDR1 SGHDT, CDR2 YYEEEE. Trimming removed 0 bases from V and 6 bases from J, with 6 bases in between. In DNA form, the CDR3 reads TGTGCCAGCAGCTTGGATTATCATGGCTACACCTTC. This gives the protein CASSLDYHGYTF.

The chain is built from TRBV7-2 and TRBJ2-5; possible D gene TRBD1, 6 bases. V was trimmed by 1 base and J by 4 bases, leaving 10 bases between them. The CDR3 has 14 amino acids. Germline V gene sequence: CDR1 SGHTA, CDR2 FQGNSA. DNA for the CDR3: TGTGCCAGCAGCTTAGACCAGGGGAGAGAGACCCAGTACTTC. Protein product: CASSLDQGRETQYF.

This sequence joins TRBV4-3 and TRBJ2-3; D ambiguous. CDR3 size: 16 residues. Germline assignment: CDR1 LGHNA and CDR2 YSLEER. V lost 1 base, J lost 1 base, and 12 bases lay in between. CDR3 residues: CASSQASVMRTDTQYF. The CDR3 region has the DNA TGCGCCAGCAGCCAAGCCTCTGTTATGCGCACAGATACGCAGTATTTT.

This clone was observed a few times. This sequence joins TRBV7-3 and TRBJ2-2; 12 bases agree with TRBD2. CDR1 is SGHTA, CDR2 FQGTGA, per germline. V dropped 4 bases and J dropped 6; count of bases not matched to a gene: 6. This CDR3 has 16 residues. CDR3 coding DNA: TGTGCCAGCAGCTCATCTAGCGGGAGGGTACCCGGGGAGCTGTTTTTT. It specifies CASSSSSGRVPGELFF.

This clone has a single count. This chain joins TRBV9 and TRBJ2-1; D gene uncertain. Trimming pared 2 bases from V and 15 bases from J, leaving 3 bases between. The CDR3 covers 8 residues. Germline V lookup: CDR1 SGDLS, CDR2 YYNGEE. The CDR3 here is CASSVRFF. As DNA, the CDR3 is TGTGCCAGCAGCGTTCGGTTCTTC.

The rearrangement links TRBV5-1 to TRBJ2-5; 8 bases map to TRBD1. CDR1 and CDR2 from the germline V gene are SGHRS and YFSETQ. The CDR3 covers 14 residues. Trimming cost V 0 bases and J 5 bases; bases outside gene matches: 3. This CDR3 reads CASSLAGGGETQYF. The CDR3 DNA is TGCGCCAGCAGCTTGGCAGGGGGCGGGGAGACCCAGTACTTC.

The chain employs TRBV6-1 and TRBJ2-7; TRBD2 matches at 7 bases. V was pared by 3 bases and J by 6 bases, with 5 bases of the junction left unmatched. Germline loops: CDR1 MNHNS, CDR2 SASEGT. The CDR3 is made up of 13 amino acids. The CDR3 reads CASSEGTIGEQYF. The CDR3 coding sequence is TGTGCCAGCAGTGAGGGGACTATTGGCGAGCAGTACTTC.

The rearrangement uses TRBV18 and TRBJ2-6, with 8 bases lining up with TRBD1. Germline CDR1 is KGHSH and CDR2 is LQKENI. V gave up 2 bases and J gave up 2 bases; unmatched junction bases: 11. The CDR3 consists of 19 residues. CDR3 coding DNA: TGTGCCAGCTCACCATCGACCGGGACAGGCCTTCCTGGGGCCAACGTCCTGACTTTC. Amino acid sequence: CASSPSTGTGLPGANVLTF.

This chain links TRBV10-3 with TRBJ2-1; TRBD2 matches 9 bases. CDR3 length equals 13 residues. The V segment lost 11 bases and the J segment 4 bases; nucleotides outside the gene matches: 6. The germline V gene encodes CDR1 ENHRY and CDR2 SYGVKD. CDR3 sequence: CASRLAEYNEQFF. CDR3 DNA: TGTGCCTCGAGACTAGCGGAGTACAATGAGCAGTTCTTC.

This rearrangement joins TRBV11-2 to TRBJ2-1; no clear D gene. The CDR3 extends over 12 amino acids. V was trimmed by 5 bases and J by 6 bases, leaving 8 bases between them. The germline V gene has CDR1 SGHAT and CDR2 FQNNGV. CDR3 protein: CASSLYVNEQFF. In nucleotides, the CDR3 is TGTGCCAGCAGCCTCTACGTCAATGAGCAGTTCTTC.

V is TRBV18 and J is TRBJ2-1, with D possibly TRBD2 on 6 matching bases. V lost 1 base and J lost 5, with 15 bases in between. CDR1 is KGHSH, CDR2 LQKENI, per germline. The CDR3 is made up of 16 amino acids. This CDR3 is CASSPRAGIRDNEQFF. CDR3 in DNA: TGTGCCAGCTCACCACGGGCGGGGATCCGGGACAATGAGCAGTTCTTC.

The CDR3 bases are TGTGCCAGCACCGAAACCCGATACACCATATATTTT. Residues: CASTETRYTIYF. V usage is TRBV28 and J usage is TRBJ1-3; D is undetermined. Between the trimmed V and J ends, which lost 7 bases and 8 bases, there was a span of 12 bases. This CDR3 has 12 amino acids. Per the germline V gene, CDR1 is MDHEN and CDR2 is SYDVKM. Together with reference TRBV28 and TRBJ1-3, the CDR3 gives the full variable domain: DVKVTQSSRYLVKRTGEKVFLECVQDMDHENMFWYRQDPGLGLRLIYFSYDVKMKEKGDIPEGYSVSREKKERFSLILESASTNQTSMYLCASTETRYTIYFGEGSWLTVV.

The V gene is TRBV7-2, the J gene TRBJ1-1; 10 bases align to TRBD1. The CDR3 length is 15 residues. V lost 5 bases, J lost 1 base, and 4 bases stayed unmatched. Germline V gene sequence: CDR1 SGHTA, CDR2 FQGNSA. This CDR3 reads CASSDGQGGNTEAFF. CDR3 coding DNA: TGTGCCAGCAGCGATGGACAGGGGGGGAACACTGAAGCTTTCTTT.

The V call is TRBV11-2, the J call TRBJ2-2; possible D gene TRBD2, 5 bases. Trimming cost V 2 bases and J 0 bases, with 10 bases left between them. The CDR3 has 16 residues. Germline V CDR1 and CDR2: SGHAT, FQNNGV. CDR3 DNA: TGTGCCAGCAGCTTACTCGCGGGTACGAACACCGGGGAGCTGTTTTTT. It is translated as CASSLLAGTNTGELFF.

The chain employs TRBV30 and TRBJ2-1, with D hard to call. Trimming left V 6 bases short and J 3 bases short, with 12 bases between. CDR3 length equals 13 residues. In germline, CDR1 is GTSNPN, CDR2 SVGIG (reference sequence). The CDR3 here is CACPLTNYNEQFF. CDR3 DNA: TGTGCCTGCCCCCTGACCAACTACAATGAGCAGTTCTTC.

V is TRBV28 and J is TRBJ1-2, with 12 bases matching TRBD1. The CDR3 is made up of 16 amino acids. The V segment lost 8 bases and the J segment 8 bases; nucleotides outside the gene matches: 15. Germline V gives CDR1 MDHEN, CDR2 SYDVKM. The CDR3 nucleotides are TGTGCCAGCGCCAAGGACGGGACAGGGGGCCGAGGGGGCTACACCTTC. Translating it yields CASAKDGTGGRGGYTF.

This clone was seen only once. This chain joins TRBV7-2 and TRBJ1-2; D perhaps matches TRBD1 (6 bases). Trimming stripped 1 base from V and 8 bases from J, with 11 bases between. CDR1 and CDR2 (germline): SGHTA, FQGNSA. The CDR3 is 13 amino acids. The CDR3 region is CASSLGGARGYTF. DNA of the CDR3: TGTGCCAGCAGCTTAGGGGGGGCGCGGGGCTACACCTTC.

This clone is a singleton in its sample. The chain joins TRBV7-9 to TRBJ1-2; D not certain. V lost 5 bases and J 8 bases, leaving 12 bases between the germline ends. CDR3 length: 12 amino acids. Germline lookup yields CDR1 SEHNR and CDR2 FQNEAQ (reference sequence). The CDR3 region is CASSRDIPGYTF. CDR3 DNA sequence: TGTGCCAGCAGCCGTGATATCCCAGGCTACACCTTC.

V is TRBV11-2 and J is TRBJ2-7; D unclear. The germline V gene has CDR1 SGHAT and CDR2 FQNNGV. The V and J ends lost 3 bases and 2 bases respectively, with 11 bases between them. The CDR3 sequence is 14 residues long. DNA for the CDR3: TGTGCCAGCAGCTTCGGTTTCAGCGCCTACGAGCAGTACTTC. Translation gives CASSFGFSAYEQYF.

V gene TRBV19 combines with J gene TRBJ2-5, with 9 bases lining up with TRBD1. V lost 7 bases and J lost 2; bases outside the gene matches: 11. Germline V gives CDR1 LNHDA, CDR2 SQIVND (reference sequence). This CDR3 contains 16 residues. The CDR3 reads CASKMGTGWAQETQYF. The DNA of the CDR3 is TGTGCCAGTAAGATGGGGACAGGGTGGGCACAAGAGACCCAGTACTTC.

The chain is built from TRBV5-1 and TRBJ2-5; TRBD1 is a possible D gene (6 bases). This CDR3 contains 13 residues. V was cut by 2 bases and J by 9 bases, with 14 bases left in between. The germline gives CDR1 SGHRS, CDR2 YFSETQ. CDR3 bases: TGCGCCAGCAGCTTACAAGACAGGTTTCCCCAGTACTTC. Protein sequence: CASSLQDRFPQYF.

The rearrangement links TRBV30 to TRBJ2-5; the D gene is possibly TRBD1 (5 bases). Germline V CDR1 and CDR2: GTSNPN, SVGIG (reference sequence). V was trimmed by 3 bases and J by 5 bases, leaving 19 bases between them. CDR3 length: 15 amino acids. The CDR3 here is CAWSGLGDDGETQYF. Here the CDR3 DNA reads TGTGCCTGGAGCGGGCTAGGGGATGATGGGGAGACCCAGTACTTC.

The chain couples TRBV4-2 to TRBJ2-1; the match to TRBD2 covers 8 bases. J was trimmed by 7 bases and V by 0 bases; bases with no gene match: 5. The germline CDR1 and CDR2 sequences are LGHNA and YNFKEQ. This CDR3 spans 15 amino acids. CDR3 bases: TGTGCCAGCAGCCAAGACCCGGGCGGGAGGAATGAGCAGTTCTTC. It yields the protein CASSQDPGGRNEQFF.

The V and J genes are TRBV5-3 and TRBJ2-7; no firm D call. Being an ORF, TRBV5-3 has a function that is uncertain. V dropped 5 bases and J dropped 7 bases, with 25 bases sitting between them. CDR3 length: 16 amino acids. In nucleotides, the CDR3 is TGTGCCAGAAGTATTGGGTTGGGCAGCACCCCCCGAGAGCAGTACGTC. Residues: CARSIGLGSTPREQYV.